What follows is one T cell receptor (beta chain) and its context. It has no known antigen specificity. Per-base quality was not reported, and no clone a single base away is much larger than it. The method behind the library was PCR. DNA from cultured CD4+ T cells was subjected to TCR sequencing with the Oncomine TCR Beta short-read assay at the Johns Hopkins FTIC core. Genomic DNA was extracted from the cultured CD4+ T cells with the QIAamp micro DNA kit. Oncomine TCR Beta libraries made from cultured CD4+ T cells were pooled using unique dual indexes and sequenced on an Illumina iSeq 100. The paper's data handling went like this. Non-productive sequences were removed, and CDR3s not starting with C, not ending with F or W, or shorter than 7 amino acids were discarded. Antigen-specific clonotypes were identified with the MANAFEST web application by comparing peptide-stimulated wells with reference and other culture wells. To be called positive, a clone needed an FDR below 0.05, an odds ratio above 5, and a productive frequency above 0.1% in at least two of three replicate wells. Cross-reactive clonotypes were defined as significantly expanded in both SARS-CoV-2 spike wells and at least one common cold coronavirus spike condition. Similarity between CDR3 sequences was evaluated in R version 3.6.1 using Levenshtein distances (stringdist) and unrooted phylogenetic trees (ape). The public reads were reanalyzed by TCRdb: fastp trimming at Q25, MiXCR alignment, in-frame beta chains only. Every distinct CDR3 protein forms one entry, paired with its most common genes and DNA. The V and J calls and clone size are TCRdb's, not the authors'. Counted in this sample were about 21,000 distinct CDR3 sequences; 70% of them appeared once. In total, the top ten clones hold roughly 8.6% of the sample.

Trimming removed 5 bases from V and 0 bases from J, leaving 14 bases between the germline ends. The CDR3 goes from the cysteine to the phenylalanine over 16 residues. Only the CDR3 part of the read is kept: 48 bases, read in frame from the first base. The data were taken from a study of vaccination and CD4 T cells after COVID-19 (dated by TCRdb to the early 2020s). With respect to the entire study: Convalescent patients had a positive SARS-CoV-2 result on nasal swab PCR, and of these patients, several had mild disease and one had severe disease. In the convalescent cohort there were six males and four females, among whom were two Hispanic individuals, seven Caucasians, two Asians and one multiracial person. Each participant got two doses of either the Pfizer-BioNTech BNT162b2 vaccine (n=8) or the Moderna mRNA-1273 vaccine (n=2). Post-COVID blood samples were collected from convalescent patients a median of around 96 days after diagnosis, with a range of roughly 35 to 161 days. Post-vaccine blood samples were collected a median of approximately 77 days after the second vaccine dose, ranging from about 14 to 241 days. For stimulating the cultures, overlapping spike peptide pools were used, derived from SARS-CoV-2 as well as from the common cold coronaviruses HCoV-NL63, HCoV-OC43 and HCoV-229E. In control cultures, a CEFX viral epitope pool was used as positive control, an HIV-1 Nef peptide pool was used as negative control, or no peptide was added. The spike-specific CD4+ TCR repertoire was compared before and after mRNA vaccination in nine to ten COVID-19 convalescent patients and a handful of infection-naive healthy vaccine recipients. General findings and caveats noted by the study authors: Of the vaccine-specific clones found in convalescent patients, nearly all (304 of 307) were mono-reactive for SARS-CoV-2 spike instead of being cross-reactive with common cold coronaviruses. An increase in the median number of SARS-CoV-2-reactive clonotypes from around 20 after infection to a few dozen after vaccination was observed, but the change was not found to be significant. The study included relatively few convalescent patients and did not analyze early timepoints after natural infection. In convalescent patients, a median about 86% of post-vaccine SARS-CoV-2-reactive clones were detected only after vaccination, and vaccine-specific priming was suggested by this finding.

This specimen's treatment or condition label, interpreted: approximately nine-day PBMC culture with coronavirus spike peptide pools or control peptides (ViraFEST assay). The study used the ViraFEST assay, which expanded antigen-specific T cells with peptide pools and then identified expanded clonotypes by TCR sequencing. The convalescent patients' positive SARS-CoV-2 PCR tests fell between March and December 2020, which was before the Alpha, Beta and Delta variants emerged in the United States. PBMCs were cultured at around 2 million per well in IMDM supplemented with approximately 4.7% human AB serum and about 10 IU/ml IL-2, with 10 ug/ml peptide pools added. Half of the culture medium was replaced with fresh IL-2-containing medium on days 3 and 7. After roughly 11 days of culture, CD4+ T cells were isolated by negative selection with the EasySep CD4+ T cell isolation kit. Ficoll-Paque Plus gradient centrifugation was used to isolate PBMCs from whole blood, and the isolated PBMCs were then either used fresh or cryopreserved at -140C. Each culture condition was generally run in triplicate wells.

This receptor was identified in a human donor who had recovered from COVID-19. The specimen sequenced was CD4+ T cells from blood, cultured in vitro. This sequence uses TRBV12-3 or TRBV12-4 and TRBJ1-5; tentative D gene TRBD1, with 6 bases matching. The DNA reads TGTGCCAGCAGTCGGGGGCGGGGATATAGCAATCAGCCCCAGCATTTT. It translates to CASSRGRGYSNQPQHF.